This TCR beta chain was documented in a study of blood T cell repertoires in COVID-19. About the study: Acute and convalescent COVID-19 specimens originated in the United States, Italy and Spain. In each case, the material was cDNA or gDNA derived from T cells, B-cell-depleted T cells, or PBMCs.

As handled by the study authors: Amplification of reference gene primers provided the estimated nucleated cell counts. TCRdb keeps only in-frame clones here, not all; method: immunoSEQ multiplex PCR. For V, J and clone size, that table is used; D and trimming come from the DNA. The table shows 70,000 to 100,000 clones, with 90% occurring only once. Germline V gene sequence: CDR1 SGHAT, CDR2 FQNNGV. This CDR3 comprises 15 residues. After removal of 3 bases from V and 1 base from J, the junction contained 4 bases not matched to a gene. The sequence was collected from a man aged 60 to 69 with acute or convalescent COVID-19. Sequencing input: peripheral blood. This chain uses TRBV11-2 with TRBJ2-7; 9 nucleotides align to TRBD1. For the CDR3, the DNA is TGTGCCAGCAGCTTTGGGACAGGGTTTTCCTACGAGCAGTACTTC. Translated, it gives CASSFGTGFSYEQYF.